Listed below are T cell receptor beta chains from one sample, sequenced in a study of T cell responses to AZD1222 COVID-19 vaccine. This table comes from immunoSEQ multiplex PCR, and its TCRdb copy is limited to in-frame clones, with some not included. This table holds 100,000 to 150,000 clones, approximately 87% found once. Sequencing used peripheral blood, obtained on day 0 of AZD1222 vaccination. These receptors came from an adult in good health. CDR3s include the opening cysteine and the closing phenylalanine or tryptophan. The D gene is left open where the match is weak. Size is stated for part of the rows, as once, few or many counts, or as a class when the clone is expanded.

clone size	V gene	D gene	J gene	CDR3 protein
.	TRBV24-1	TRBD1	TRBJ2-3	CATSDFRGPADTQYF
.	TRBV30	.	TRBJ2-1	CAWSGAGEYNEQFF
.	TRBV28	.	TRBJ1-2	CASSLRGNYGYTF
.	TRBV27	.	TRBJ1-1	CASSTKWGGDTEAFF
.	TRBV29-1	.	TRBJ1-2	CSAAGLEGYTF
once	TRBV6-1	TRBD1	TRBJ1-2	CASSEAQGAGHGYTF
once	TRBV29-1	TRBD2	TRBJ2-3	CSMTGGGGRADTQYF
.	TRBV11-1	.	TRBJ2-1	CASSWVGGSYNEQFF
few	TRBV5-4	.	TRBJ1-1	CASSIQRAAEAFF
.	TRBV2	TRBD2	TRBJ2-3	CASSEASGGFTDTQYF
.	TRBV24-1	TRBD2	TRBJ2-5	CATSDRSGRGETQYF
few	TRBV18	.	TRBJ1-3	CASSPTGQRTWDTIYF
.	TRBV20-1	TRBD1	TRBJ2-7	CSASLGTGGPYEQYF
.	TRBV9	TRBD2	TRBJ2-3	CASSPTLAGDRADTQYF
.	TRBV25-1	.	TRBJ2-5	CASSGLHLQETQYF
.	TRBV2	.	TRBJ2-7	CASSTPGLGSYEQYF
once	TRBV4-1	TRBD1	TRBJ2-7	CASRGTDFSYEQYF
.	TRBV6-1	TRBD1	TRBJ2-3	CASSEQGQGTDTQYF
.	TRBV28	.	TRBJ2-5	CASSAGEKQETQYF
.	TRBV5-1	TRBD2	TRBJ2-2	CASSFRGANTGELFF
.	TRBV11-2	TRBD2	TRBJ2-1	CASSLDHLLAGYNEQFF
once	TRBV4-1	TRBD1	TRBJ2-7	CASSQGRQGGTYEQYF
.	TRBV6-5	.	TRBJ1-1	CASSRTVGTEAFF
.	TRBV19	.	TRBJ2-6	CASSILSSGANVLTF
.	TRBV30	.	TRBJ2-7	CAWNNPSDTSYEQYF
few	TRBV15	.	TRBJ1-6	CATSTGVMGRVSPLHF
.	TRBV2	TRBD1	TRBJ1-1	CASSLTGGRMGNTEAFF